A single sample gave rise to the 29 T cell receptor beta chains below, sequenced in a study of Tregs in tolerant kidney transplant recipients. TCRdb keeps only in-frame clones here, not all; method: immunoSEQ multiplex PCR. The repertoire holds fewer than 100,000 clones, with more than 85% as singletons. This sample comprised CD4+ T cells from blood, obtained before the transplant. All receptors come from a human donor who received a combined kidney and bone marrow transplant.

The chain employs TRBV11-2 and TRBJ1-1; D uncertain. Looked up from germline, CDR1 is SGHAT and CDR2 is FQNNGV. The CDR3 totals 12 residues. Trimming removed 0 bases from V and 6 bases from J, with 5 bases in between. CDR3: CASSLDSAEAFF. In nucleotides, the CDR3 is TGTGCCAGCAGCTTAGACTCGGCTGAAGCTTTCTTT.

The genes are TRBV19 and TRBJ2-1, with TRBD1 as a possible D gene (8 bases). CDR1 and CDR2 (germline): LNHDA, SQIVND (reference sequence). Deletions cut 9 bases from V and 7 bases from J, with 25 bases between. CDR3 length: 16 amino acids. The CDR3 DNA reads as TGTGCCAGCAGGGCGGGTACAGGGGGGGGTTTAAATGAGCAGTTCTTC. Translating gives CASRAGTGGGLNEQFF.

J is TRBJ2-2 and V is TRBV15; 7 nucleotides align to TRBD2. Germline V gene lookup returns CDR1 LNHNV and CDR2 YYDKDF (reference sequence). V lost 2 bases to trimming and J lost 2 bases; unmatched junction nucleotides: 5. CDR3 length: 16 residues. Written as DNA, the CDR3 is TGTGCCACCAGCAGACGGCGGGGGTTAAACACCGGGGAGCTGTTTTTT. It encodes CATSRRRGLNTGELFF.

V usage is TRBV5-4 and J usage is TRBJ2-7; 8 positions agree with TRBD1. J gave up 5 bases and V 1 base, and 8 bases lay outside the gene matches. The germline V gene has CDR1 SGHNT and CDR2 YYREEE (reference sequence). The CDR3 length is 15 residues. The CDR3 here is CASSLKWTGKDEQYF. The DNA of the CDR3 is TGTGCCAGCAGCTTGAAATGGACAGGGAAGGACGAGCAGTACTTC.

V is TRBV28 and J is TRBJ1-4; D gene uncertain. This CDR3 has 12 residues. Looked up from germline, CDR1 is MDHEN and CDR2 is SYDVKM. Trimming took 11 bases from V and 7 from J, leaving 14 bases between them. The chain's CDR3 is CAAEGRSEKLFF. The CDR3 DNA reads as TGTGCCGCCGAGGGAAGGAGTGAAAAACTGTTTTTT. The full variable domain, rest sourced from reference TRBV28 and TRBJ1-4, is DVKVTQSSRYLVKRTGEKVFLECVQDMDHENMFWYRQDPGLGLRLIYFSYDVKMKEKGDIPEGYSVSREKKERFSLILESASTNQTSMYLCAAEGRSEKLFFGSGTQLSVL.

V gene TRBV5-1 combines with J gene TRBJ2-2, with D possibly matching TRBD1 (5 bases). The CDR3 totals 13 residues. Germline V gene lookup returns CDR1 SGHRS and CDR2 YFSETQ. Trimming pared 5 bases from V and 0 bases from J, leaving 5 bases between. In DNA, the CDR3 is TGCGCCAGCAGGACAGCGAACACCGGGGAGCTGTTTTTT. Its translation is CASRTANTGELFF.

The chain employs TRBV18 and TRBJ1-5, with TRBD1 as a possible D gene (5 bases). The CDR3 contains 14 residues. Germline CDR1 KGHSH, CDR2 LQKENI. Between the trimmed V and J ends, which lost 2 bases and 5 bases, there was a span of 10 bases. The CDR3 here is CASSPGGYDQPQHF. CDR3 DNA sequence: TGTGCCAGCTCACCAGGGGGGTACGATCAGCCCCAGCATTTT.

To note about this clone: The same CDR3 arises from other DNA sequences in this sample as well. The rearrangement joins TRBV19 to TRBJ2-1; 11 nucleotides agree with TRBD2. This CDR3 has 17 residues. Germline V gene sequence: CDR1 LNHDA, CDR2 SQIVND (reference sequence). With 5 bases clipped from V and 2 bases from J, the junction kept 8 bases outside the gene matches. The CDR3 region is CASSPRTSGSPYNEQFF. The CDR3 DNA follows: TGTGCCAGTAGTCCTCGAACTAGCGGGAGTCCCTACAATGAGCAGTTCTTC.

This chain connects TRBV19 to TRBJ1-2, with TRBD1 as a possible D gene (6 bases). Germline CDR1 LNHDA, CDR2 SQIVND (reference sequence). V dropped 4 bases and J dropped 5 bases, with 17 bases sitting between them. The CDR3 totals 15 residues. The CDR3 spells CASSTLGDTGYGYTF. The CDR3 DNA is TGTGCCAGTAGTACTCTAGGGGATACAGGGTATGGCTACACCTTC.

V gene TRBV7-2 combines with J gene TRBJ1-3, with D possibly TRBD1 on 6 matching bases. CDR3 length equals 19 residues. Looked up from germline, CDR1 is SGHTA and CDR2 is FQGNSA. V was clipped by 5 bases and J by 0 bases, with 23 bases between them. The CDR3 spells CASSPRGLSRESSGNTIYF. The CDR3 DNA follows: TGTGCCAGCAGCCCAAGGGGGTTATCCAGGGAGAGCTCTGGAAACACCATATATTTT.

This CDR3 reads CASSLTGQEKQFF. CDR3 coding DNA: TGTGCCAGCAGTTTAACGGGACAGGAAAAGCAGTTCTTC. The rearrangement uses TRBV28 and TRBJ2-1; 8 positions agree with TRBD1. This CDR3 comprises 13 residues. Germline trimming cut 2 bases from V and 11 bases from J; bases unmatched to any gene: 5. CDR1 and CDR2 from the germline V gene are MDHEN and SYDVKM. Combining the CDR3 with reference TRBV28 and TRBJ2-1 gives the whole variable domain DVKVTQSSRYLVKRTGEKVFLECVQDMDHENMFWYRQDPGLGLRLIYFSYDVKMKEKGDIPEGYSVSREKKERFSLILESASTNQTSMYLCASSLTGQEKQFFGPGTRLTVL.

CDR3 residues: CASSLGQGSSGANVLTF. The CDR3 DNA reads TGTGCCAGCTCTCTCGGACAGGGGAGCTCTGGGGCCAACGTCCTGACTTTC. The V call is TRBV18, the J call TRBJ2-6; 9 bases agree with TRBD1. This CDR3 comprises 17 residues. Per the germline V gene, CDR1 is KGHSH and CDR2 is LQKENI. V lost 6 bases, J lost 0 bases, and 6 bases stayed unmatched.

The rearrangement uses TRBV19 and TRBJ2-4; 8 bases agree with TRBD2. CDR1 and CDR2 (germline): LNHDA, SQIVND (reference sequence). The junction had 13 bases not matched to a gene; V was cut back by 5 bases and J by 1 base. This CDR3 comprises 18 residues. CDR3 sequence: CASSALAGGVGAKNIQYF. The CDR3 coding sequence is TGTGCCAGTAGTGCCTTGGCGGGAGGTGTGGGGGCCAAAAACATTCAGTACTTC.

The chain carries TRBV7-9 and TRBJ1-1, with TRBD1 matching over 7 bases. Germline V gene data show CDR1 as SEHNR and CDR2 as FQNEAQ (reference sequence). V shed 1 base, J shed 3 bases, and the junction held 5 bases outside the gene matches. The CDR3 runs 15 residues. The DNA of the CDR3 is TGTGCCAGCAGCTTAGGTAACAGGGGATACACTGAAGCTTTCTTT. Protein product: CASSLGNRGYTEAFF. The whole variable domain, remainder taken from reference TRBV7-9 and TRBJ1-1, is DTGVSQNPRHKITKRGQNVTFRCDPISEHNRLYWYRQTLGQGPEFLTYFQNEAQLEKSRLLSDRFSAERPKGSFSTLEIQRTEQGDSAMYLCASSLGNRGYTEAFFGQGTRLTVV.

The chain links TRBV18 to TRBJ1-2, with unresolved D. Germline loops: CDR1 KGHSH, CDR2 LQKENI. Trimming pared 3 bases from V and 3 bases from J, leaving 11 bases between. The CDR3 is made up of 14 amino acids. DNA of the CDR3: TGTGCCAGCTCACCCGAACGAGGAGACTATGGCTACACCTTC. Translating gives CASSPERGDYGYTF.

V gene TRBV11-3 combines with J gene TRBJ2-3; possible D gene TRBD2, 6 bases. CDR3 length: 15 amino acids. The germline V and J ends were trimmed by 3 bases and 0 bases, with 10 bases remaining between them. Germline assignment: CDR1 SGHNT and CDR2 YENEEA. The CDR3 spells CASSFGSGSTDTQYF. The CDR3 DNA follows: TGTGCCAGCAGCTTCGGCAGCGGGAGCACAGATACGCAGTATTTT.

The J gene is TRBJ2-7, the V gene TRBV11-2; 10 bases match TRBD1. Per germline, CDR1 SGHAT and CDR2 FQNNGV. The CDR3 is made up of 16 amino acids. V was clipped by 4 bases and J by 4 bases; unmatched bases: 10. Written as DNA, the CDR3 is TGTGCCAGCAGCTCGATAAACCGGGACAGGGGTTACGAGCAGTACTTC. The encoded protein is CASSSINRDRGYEQYF.

The chain is built from TRBV7-9 and TRBJ2-7; D is perhaps TRBD2 (7 bases). Germline V lookup: CDR1 SEHNR, CDR2 FQNEAQ (reference sequence). Trimming pared 4 bases from V and 6 bases from J, leaving 13 bases between. The CDR3 spans 13 residues. The CDR3 loop is CASSSGGPSEQYF. The CDR3 region has the DNA TGTGCCAGCAGCTCCGGGGGGCCTAGCGAGCAGTACTTC.

This rearrangement joins TRBV19 to TRBJ2-5; the D gene is possibly TRBD1 (6 bases). From germline, CDR1 is LNHDA and CDR2 SQIVND (reference sequence). This CDR3 comprises 14 residues. The V end lost 6 bases, the J end lost 5 bases, and 16 bases lay between the germline ends. The CDR3 DNA sequence: TGTGCCAGTAGGGACAGTCCGCTTCGGGAGACCCAGTACTTC. Residues: CASRDSPLRETQYF.

J is TRBJ2-4 and V is TRBV7-2, with 11 bases fitting TRBD2. Germline CDR1 is SGHTA and CDR2 is FQGNSA. V lost 1 base and J lost 8; bases outside the gene matches: 4. The CDR3 contains 15 residues. The CDR3: CASSLGWTSGHIQYF. The CDR3 DNA reads TGTGCCAGCAGCTTAGGATGGACTAGCGGGCACATTCAGTACTTC.

The V call is TRBV9, the J call TRBJ2-7, with a weak D call TRBD1 (5 bases). Trimming left V 0 bases short and J 2 bases short, with 12 bases between. The V gene's germline CDR1 is SGDLS and CDR2 YYNGEE. This CDR3 spans 15 amino acids. For the CDR3, the DNA is TGTGCCAGCAGCGTAGCTGGTGGGGCACCCTACGAGCAGTACTTC. Protein: CASSVAGGAPYEQYF. Drawing the rest from reference TRBV9 and TRBJ2-7, the complete variable domain is DSGVTQTPKHLITATGQRVTLRCSPRSGDLSVYWYQQSLDQGLQFLIQYYNGEERAKGNILERFSAQQFPDLHSELNLSSLELGDSALYFCASSVAGGAPYEQYFGPGTRLTVT.

J is TRBJ2-3 and V is TRBV5-4; D call uncertain. CDR3 length equals 16 residues. Germline lookup yields CDR1 SGHNT and CDR2 YYREEE (reference sequence). V dropped 0 bases and J dropped 5 bases, with 16 bases sitting between them. CDR3: CASSLVLADGVDTQYF. Here the CDR3 DNA reads TGTGCCAGCAGCTTGGTGTTGGCGGATGGTGTAGATACGCAGTATTTT.

This chain uses TRBV6-1 with TRBJ2-1; TRBD1 might be the D (6 bases). The length of the CDR3 is 15 residues. V was shortened by 1 base and J by 4 bases, with 11 bases between the two germline ends. Germline CDR1 reads MNHNS; CDR2 reads SASEGT. CDR3 region: CASSEGWGHYNEQFF. The CDR3 DNA follows: TGTGCCAGCAGTGAAGGCTGGGGGCATTACAATGAGCAGTTCTTC.

CDR3 sequence: CASSPGQGTGNTIYF. DNA for the CDR3: TGTGCCAGCAGCCCTGGACAGGGGACTGGAAACACCATATATTTT. The chain couples TRBV7-2 to TRBJ1-3; TRBD1 matches 9 bases. Germline CDR1 and CDR2: SGHTA and FQGNSA. Unmatched junction bases numbered 4, after V lost 5 bases and J lost 2 bases. This CDR3 contains 15 residues.

V gene TRBV2 combines with J gene TRBJ1-6, with 8 bases aligning to TRBD1. After removal of 5 bases from V and 9 bases from J, the junction contained 9 bases not matched to a gene. CDR3 length: 15 amino acids. CDR1 is SNHLY and CDR2 is FYNNEI in the germline V gene. Written as DNA, the CDR3 is TGTGCCAGCAGTACGGACAGGGCTGGTGGTTCACCCCTCCACTTT. This gives the protein CASSTDRAGGSPLHF.

V gene TRBV18 combines with J gene TRBJ1-4; 7 nucleotides match TRBD1. V gave up 5 bases and J gave up 7 bases; unmatched junction bases: 7. This CDR3 contains 14 residues. Germline loops: CDR1 KGHSH, CDR2 LQKENI. The CDR3 DNA is TGTGCCAGCTCAGCGACAGGGTTGCGTGAAAAACTGTTTTTT. Protein: CASSATGLREKLFF.

This clone was counted a single time. The CDR3 region is CASSIRRTGGNTQYF. DNA for the CDR3: TGTGCCAGCAGTATCCGACGGACAGGGGGAAATACGCAGTATTTT. The rearrangement uses TRBV7-2 and TRBJ2-3; 10 nucleotides line up with TRBD1. Germline V gene data show CDR1 as SGHTA and CDR2 as FQGNSA. The CDR3 spans 15 residues. The V and J ends lost 6 bases and 7 bases, in that order; junction bases with no gene match: 10.

For the CDR3, the DNA is TGTGCCAGCAGCCTCCTCGGGACACCCTATGGCTACACCTTC. Translating it yields CASSLLGTPYGYTF. The rearrangement uses TRBV14 and TRBJ1-2, with D tentatively TRBD1 (6 bases). This CDR3 is 14 amino acids long. Germline CDR1 reads SGHDN; CDR2 reads FVKESK. Trimming removed 4 bases from V and 4 bases from J, with 13 bases in between.

V usage is TRBV6-6 and J usage is TRBJ2-3, with 8 positions matching TRBD2. The V gene's germline CDR1 is MNHNY and CDR2 SVGAGI (reference sequence). This CDR3 contains 15 residues. The junction had 12 bases not matched to a gene; V was cut back by 7 bases and J by 6 bases. The CDR3 protein is CASIRRAGVADTQYF. CDR3 coding DNA: TGTGCCAGCATAAGAAGAGCGGGAGTCGCGGATACGCAGTATTTT.